These T cell receptor beta chains were read from a single sample in a study of post-analysis software for immune sequencing data. TCRdb passed the PCR reads through MiXCR, listing each CDR3 protein once. Among 820,000 or so distinct CDR3 sequences listed, roughly 50% were seen once. Sequenced: blood. Receptors originate from a girl aged 5 to 17 with multiple sclerosis. The CDR3 runs from the conserved cysteine through the conserved F or W. The D gene is left open where the match is weak. Size values are once, few and many counts, or a class for expanded clones, and some rows have none.

size: -
J: TRBJ2-6
D: -
V: TRBV14
CDR3: CASRAYGANVLTF
DNA: TGTGCCAGCAGGGCCTACGGGGCCAACGTCCTGACTTTC

size: -
J: TRBJ2-5
D: TRBD2
V: TRBV6-5
CDR3: CASSYVFWGGRKETQYF
DNA: TGTGCCAGCAGTTACGTTTTCTGGGGAGGGAGGAAAGAGACCCAGTACTTC

size: -
J: TRBJ2-3
D: -
V: TRBV10-3
CDR3: CAIRFLATREDTQYF
DNA: TGTGCCATCAGATTTCTAGCGACCCGCGAAGATACGCAGTATTTT

size: once
J: TRBJ2-1
D: TRBD1
V: TRBV2
CDR3: CASSNDGTGPDEQFF
DNA: TGTGCCAGCAGTAACGACGGGACAGGGCCTGATGAGCAGTTCTTC

size: few
J: TRBJ1-1
D: -
V: TRBV29-1
CDR3: CSVDWGSLTTEAFF
DNA: TGCAGCGTCGACTGGGGGTCCCTCACCACTGAAGCTTTCTTT

size: -
J: TRBJ2-6
D: TRBD1
V: TRBV7-9
CDR3: CASSPGQGGSGANVLTF
DNA: TGTGCCAGCAGCCCCGGACAGGGAGGCTCTGGGGCCAACGTCCTGACTTTC

size: few
J: TRBJ1-5
D: -
V: TRBV12-3/TRBV12-4
CDR3: CASSKGQFYQPQHF
DNA: TGTGCCAGCAGCAAAGGGCAGTTTTATCAGCCCCAGCATTTT

size: -
J: TRBJ2-1
D: TRBD1
V: TRBV5-1
CDR3: CASSMTGGRNEQFF
DNA: TGCGCCAGCAGCATGACAGGGGGTCGCAATGAGCAGTTCTTC

size: -
J: TRBJ2-3
D: -
V: TRBV6-2/TRBV6-3
CDR3: CASSYASLISGDLGGTDTQYF
DNA: TGTGCCAGCAGTTACGCTTCCCTCATATCCGGCGACCTCGGAGGGACAGATACGCAGTATTTT

size: few
J: TRBJ2-5
D: -
V: TRBV6-6
CDR3: CASRVRDTYQETQYF
DNA: TGTGCCAGCAGGGTGAGGGACACCTACCAAGAGACCCAGTACTTC

size: -
J: TRBJ1-4
D: -
V: TRBV15
CDR3: CATSGERPNEKLFF
DNA: TGTGCCACCAGCGGGGAGCGGCCTAATGAAAAACTGTTTTTT

size: -
J: TRBJ2-3
D: TRBD2
V: TRBV5-1
CDR3: CASSLTPGGSVTDTQYF
DNA: TGCGCCAGCAGCCTAACCCCGGGGGGGTCGGTCACAGATACGCAGTATTTT

size: -
J: TRBJ1-4
D: TRBD1
V: TRBV29-1
CDR3: CSASTGLVTNEKLFF
DNA: TGCAGCGCTTCGACAGGGCTTGTTACTAATGAAAAACTGTTTTTT

size: few
J: TRBJ2-5
D: TRBD2
V: TRBV27
CDR3: CASSLSGGSPLETQYF
DNA: TGTGCCAGCAGTTTATCGGGGGGGAGCCCCTTGGAGACCCAGTACTTC

size: few
J: TRBJ2-5
D: TRBD2
V: TRBV6-1
CDR3: CASSEGLAGVETQYF
DNA: TGTGCCAGCAGTGAAGGACTAGCGGGAGTCGAGACCCAGTACTTC

size: -
J: TRBJ2-5
D: -
V: TRBV2
CDR3: CASSRNIEETQYF
DNA: TGTGCCAGCAGTAGGAACATCGAAGAGACCCAGTACTTC

size: -
J: TRBJ2-1
D: TRBD2
V: TRBV20-1
CDR3: CSARTGTSGGLREQFF
DNA: TGCAGTGCTAGAACCGGGACTAGCGGGGGCTTGCGAGAGCAGTTCTTC

size: -
J: TRBJ2-1
D: -
V: TRBV12-3/TRBV12-4
CDR3: CASSLVASLYEQFF
DNA: TGTGCCAGCAGTTTAGTGGCTAGCTTGTATGAGCAGTTCTTC

size: -
J: TRBJ1-3
D: -
V: TRBV5-5
CDR3: CASSLWASGSGNTIYF
DNA: TGTGCCAGCAGCTTGTGGGCAAGCGGCTCTGGAAACACCATATATTTT

size: -
J: TRBJ2-4
D: TRBD2
V: TRBV25-1
CDR3: CASSEYSGGMAKNIQYF
DNA: TGTGCCAGCAGTGAATATTCGGGGGGAATGGCCAAAAACATTCAGTACTTC

size: -
J: TRBJ2-7
D: -
V: TRBV14
CDR3: CASSQGGRGTDEQYF
DNA: TGTGCCAGCAGCCAGGGGGGCAGGGGTACCGACGAGCAGTACTTC

size: -
J: TRBJ2-1
D: TRBD2
V: TRBV5-1
CDR3: CASSLVPLAGGSYNEQFF
DNA: TGCGCCAGCAGCTTGGTTCCGCTAGCGGGAGGGTCCTACAATGAGCAGTTCTTC

size: -
J: TRBJ2-1
D: -
V: TRBV9
CDR3: CASSTGNQGGYNEQFF
DNA: TGTGCCAGCAGCACCGGGAACCAAGGGGGCTACAATGAGCAGTTCTTC

size: -
J: TRBJ1-2
D: TRBD1
V: TRBV6-1
CDR3: CASSEGDRIAHGYTF
DNA: TGTGCCAGCAGTGAAGGGGACAGGATTGCCCATGGCTACACCTTC

size: -
J: TRBJ2-7
D: -
V: TRBV7-9
CDR3: CASSLGPWHFEQYF
DNA: TGTGCCAGCAGCTTAGGCCCCTGGCACTTCGAGCAGTACTTC

size: -
J: TRBJ1-4
D: -
V: TRBV7-8
CDR3: CASSLSRVKATNEKLFF
DNA: TGTGCCAGCAGCTTAAGTAGGGTCAAGGCAACTAATGAAAAACTGTTTTTT

size: -
J: TRBJ1-2
D: TRBD1
V: TRBV6-1
CDR3: CASSEASAGGARNYGYTF
DNA: TGTGCCAGCAGTGAAGCCTCGGCAGGGGGCGCCCGTAACTATGGCTACACCTTC

size: -
J: TRBJ2-3
D: -
V: TRBV7-8
CDR3: CASSTPSGTDTQYF
DNA: TGTGCCAGCAGCACACCTAGCGGCACAGATACGCAGTATTTT

size: few
J: TRBJ2-7
D: -
V: TRBV7-9
CDR3: CASIRGQGTLGEQYF
DNA: TGTGCCAGCATTCGAGGGCAGGGAACCCTCGGCGAGCAGTACTTC

size: -
J: TRBJ2-1
D: TRBD2
V: TRBV15
CDR3: CATSRSGGTYNEQFF
DNA: TGTGCCACCAGTAGGAGCGGGGGGACCTACAATGAGCAGTTCTTC

size: -
J: TRBJ2-5
D: TRBD1
V: TRBV7-9
CDR3: CASSPPPGTEETQYF
DNA: TGTGCCAGCAGCCCTCCCCCTGGGACAGAAGAGACCCAGTACTTC

size: few
J: TRBJ2-5
D: -
V: TRBV20-1
CDR3: CSARDLGGPSGETQYF
DNA: TGCAGTGCTAGAGATCTCGGGGGGCCCTCCGGGGAGACCCAGTACTTC

size: -
J: TRBJ2-4
D: TRBD2
V: TRBV6-6
CDR3: CASSGRPGPTKNIQYF
DNA: TGTGCCAGCAGCGGGAGGCCGGGTCCGACCAAAAACATTCAGTACTTC

size: -
J: TRBJ2-1
D: -
V: TRBV2
CDR3: CASSPLLGLALYNEQFF
DNA: TGTGCCAGCAGTCCCCTTCTTGGTCTAGCGCTTTACAATGAGCAGTTCTTC

size: few
J: TRBJ2-5
D: TRBD2
V: TRBV6-5
CDR3: CASRGLGGTQYF
DNA: TGTGCCAGCAGGGGACTAGGTGGAACCCAGTACTTC

size: few
J: TRBJ2-1
D: -
V: TRBV3-1
CDR3: CASSQGGRQFF
DNA: TGTGCCAGCAGCCAAGGAGGGCGGCAGTTCTTC

size: -
J: TRBJ1-4
D: TRBD1
V: TRBV5-5
CDR3: CASSSGQGEEKLFF
DNA: TGTGCCAGCAGCTCGGGACAGGGGGAGGAAAAACTGTTTTTT

size: few
J: TRBJ1-2
D: -
V: TRBV7-6
CDR3: CASSLDRGARDYGYTF
DNA: TGTGCCAGCAGCTTAGATAGGGGGGCGCGAGACTATGGCTACACCTTC

size: -
J: TRBJ2-7
D: TRBD2
V: TRBV29-1
CDR3: CSVVLAGGRGVGQYF
DNA: TGCAGCGTTGTCCTAGCGGGGGGCCGCGGCGTGGGGCAGTACTTC

size: -
J: TRBJ2-7
D: -
V: TRBV15
CDR3: CATSKNLQATYEQYF
DNA: TGTGCCACCAGCAAGAACTTACAGGCTACCTACGAGCAGTACTTC

size: -
J: TRBJ2-7
D: TRBD1
V: TRBV6-6
CDR3: CASSGRQGAIEQYF
DNA: TGTGCCAGCAGTGGACGACAGGGGGCTATCGAGCAGTACTTC

size: -
J: TRBJ2-7
D: -
V: TRBV20-1
CDR3: CSARDSGRLLYEQYF
DNA: TGCAGTGCTAGAGATTCGGGACGACTCCTATACGAGCAGTACTTC

size: -
J: TRBJ2-7
D: -
V: TRBV15
CDR3: CATSRDTEQYF
DNA: TGTGCCACCAGCAGAGATACCGAGCAGTACTTC

size: few
J: TRBJ2-7
D: -
V: TRBV6-6
CDR3: CASSYSIRGREGEQYF
DNA: TGTGCCAGCAGTTACTCGATTCGGGGGCGTGAGGGCGAGCAGTACTTC

size: -
J: TRBJ2-1
D: TRBD2
V: TRBV11-2
CDR3: CASSLGPLAGGYNEQFF
DNA: TGTGCCAGCAGCTTAGGGCCCCTAGCGGGGGGGTACAATGAGCAGTTCTTC

size: few
J: TRBJ2-4
D: TRBD2
V: TRBV20-1
CDR3: CSASFGGGRNIQYF
DNA: TGCAGTGCTTCCTTCGGGGGGGGCCGGAACATTCAGTACTTC

size: -
J: TRBJ2-1
D: -
V: TRBV6-1
CDR3: CASNPGQYYNEQFF
DNA: TGTGCCAGCAACCCGGGACAATACTACAATGAGCAGTTCTTC

size: few
J: TRBJ2-3
D: TRBD2
V: TRBV6-2/TRBV6-3
CDR3: CASIQGLAGVGRTDTQYF
DNA: TGTGCCAGCATCCAAGGGCTAGCGGGAGTCGGGCGCACAGATACGCAGTATTTT

size: -
J: TRBJ2-7
D: -
V: TRBV7-2
CDR3: CASSLADIEYF
DNA: TGTGCCAGCAGCTTAGCGGACATAGAGTACTTC

size: -
J: TRBJ2-1
D: -
V: TRBV12-3/TRBV12-4
CDR3: CASSLAQLEQFF
DNA: TGTGCCAGCAGTTTAGCCCAGCTAGAGCAGTTCTTC

size: -
J: TRBJ2-5
D: TRBD1
V: TRBV11-2
CDR3: CASSSNGQGARETQYF
DNA: TGTGCCAGCAGCTCTAATGGACAGGGGGCGAGGGAGACCCAGTACTTC